This TCR beta chain was profiled in a study of spatial heterogeneity in lung cancer. Study information: Counts of TCR transcripts in tumor regions correlated strongly with a matched bulk RNA-seq T cell module score.

Study-level findings and limits: One measure, the expanded intratumoral alpha and beta TCR count, tracked tumor mutation counts.

Germline CDR1 is DFQATT and CDR2 is SNEGSKA (reference sequence). The CDR3 is 16 residues long. The V and J ends lost 4 bases and 4 bases, in that order; junction bases with no gene match: 8. This clonotype was seen at least ten times. Its antigen is as yet unknown. This sample's time point: sample taken at primary tumor resection. There were some 70 donors, all of them untreated patients with early-stage non-small cell lung cancer. Whole RNA was taken from tumor, nontumor lung or frozen PBMC; it was then sequenced unsorted. One entry per CDR3 protein, called by TCRdb with MiXCR from the 5' RACE reads. Of under 20,000 distinct CDR3 sequences listed, 4.5% to 7% are singletons.

The sequence was obtained from a female donor with early-stage non-small cell lung cancer. Source: lung tumor tissue, taken at surgery. The chain joins TRBV20-1 to TRBJ1-3; TRBD1 aligns across 12 bases. CDR3 coding DNA: TGCAGTGCTACCGGGACAGGGGGCAGTCGGGGAAACACCATATATTTT. Encoded protein: CSATGTGGSRGNTIYF.